Below, 31 T cell receptor beta chains from the same sample are listed, as sequenced in a study of vaccination and CD4 T cells after COVID-19. Oncomine TCR Beta short-read sequencing was applied to DNA from cultured CD4+ T cells. TCRdb reprocessed the PCR reads with MiXCR, giving one entry per CDR3 protein. The table lists about 19,000 distinct CDR3 sequences, over 45% of them singletons. Treatment of the sample: approximately nine-day PBMC culture with coronavirus spike peptide pools or control peptides (ViraFEST assay). These TCRs' antigens remain unknown. This specimen consisted of CD4+ T cells from blood, cultured in vitro, obtained before SARS-CoV-2 vaccination. These receptors were collected from a human donor who had recovered from COVID-19.

CDR3: CASSFPGTGPIHYGYTF. The CDR3 coding sequence is TGTGCCAGCAGTTTTCCCGGGACAGGGCCTATTCACTATGGCTACACCTTC. V usage is TRBV6-2 or TRBV6-3 and J usage is TRBJ1-2; TRBD1 aligns across 9 bases. The V gene end was trimmed by 4 bases and the J gene end by 3 bases; junction bases not matched to a gene: 12. Germline CDR1 MNHEY, CDR2 SVGEGT. This CDR3 spans 17 amino acids.

The gene calls are TRBV18 and TRBJ1-1; the D is unclear. The V end was cut by 2 bases, the J end by 1 base, with 5 bases between. Germline CDR1 reads KGHSH; CDR2 reads LQKENI. The CDR3 totals 13 residues. The CDR3 loop reads CASSPKQNTEAFF. CDR3 bases: TGTGCCAGCTCACCAAAGCAGAACACTGAAGCTTTCTTT.

The V call is TRBV12-3 or TRBV12-4, the J call TRBJ1-1, with TRBD1 matching 7 bases. The CDR3 covers 14 residues. V dropped 3 bases and J dropped 4; count of bases not matched to a gene: 5. The CDR3 here is CASSLVQGITEAFF. The CDR3 nucleotides are TGTGCCAGCAGTTTGGTACAGGGGATCACTGAAGCTTTCTTT.

The chain has TRBV27 and TRBJ1-2; TRBD1 is a possible D gene (6 bases). V was clipped by 1 base and J by 2 bases, with 8 bases between them. CDR1 is MNHEY, CDR2 SMNVEV, per germline (reference sequence). This CDR3 is built from 14 residues. Here the CDR3 DNA reads TGTGCCAGCAGTTTATTACAGGGAAACTATGGCTACACCTTC. Translated: CASSLLQGNYGYTF.

This chain connects TRBV7-2 to TRBJ2-1; D is uncertain. The CDR3 consists of 15 residues. V was cut by 1 base and J by 8 bases, with 15 bases left in between. Germline CDR1 and CDR2: SGHTA and FQGNSA. The CDR3 loop is CASSLVGLAPDEQFF. In DNA, the CDR3 is TGTGCCAGCAGCTTAGTCGGGTTAGCCCCGGATGAGCAGTTCTTC.

This clonotype was seen a few times. V and J are TRBV7-6 and TRBJ2-3, with D possibly TRBD2 on 6 matching bases. The V and J ends lost 8 bases and 1 base respectively, with 16 bases between them. The CDR3 covers 15 residues. Per germline, CDR1 SGHVS and CDR2 FNYEAQ. The CDR3 protein is CASRRAGSGTDTQYF. The DNA for the CDR3 is TGTGCCAGCCGGAGGGCGGGGAGTGGCACAGATACGCAGTATTTT.

The chain carries TRBV10-3 and TRBJ2-1; D not resolved. Germline CDR1 and CDR2: ENHRY and SYGVKD. There are 13 residues in the CDR3. Trimming removed 4 bases from V and 4 bases from J, with 8 bases in between. The CDR3 region is CAISGPRYNEQFF. The CDR3 region has the DNA TGTGCCATCAGTGGCCCTCGTTACAATGAGCAGTTCTTC.

The gene calls are TRBV24-1 and TRBJ2-5; D remains ambiguous. The CDR3 is made up of 12 amino acids. CDR1 KGHDR and CDR2 SFDVKD come from the germline V gene. The V end was cut by 0 bases, the J end by 5 bases, with 3 bases between. CDR3 DNA sequence: TGTGCCACCAGTGATTTGCGGGAGACCCAGTACTTC. Its translation: CATSDLRETQYF.

A few counts support this clonotype. The rearrangement links TRBV7-2 to TRBJ1-5; the D is unclear. The ends were cut back, 3 bases at V and 1 base at J, with 7 bases in the middle. Germline lookup yields CDR1 SGHTA and CDR2 FQGNSA. The CDR3 runs 14 residues. CDR3 sequence reads: CASSFDGSNQPQHF. CDR3 nucleotides: TGTGCCAGCAGCTTTGACGGAAGCAATCAGCCCCAGCATTTT.

This clonotype has just one count. CDR3 in DNA: TGTGCCAGCAGTGATACCCCAGGGGTTAATTCACCCCTCCACTTT. Residues: CASSDTPGVNSPLHF. The chain links TRBV2 to TRBJ1-6, with a possible D match to TRBD1 (6 bases). CDR3 length: 15 amino acids. The V end was cut by 3 bases, the J end by 6 bases, with 12 bases between. Germline V gene sequence: CDR1 SNHLY, CDR2 FYNNEI. Full variable domain (remainder filled in from reference TRBV2 and TRBJ1-6): EPEVTQTPSHQVTQMGQEVILRCVPISNHLYFYWYRQILGQKVEFLVSFYNNEISEKSEIFDDQFSVERPDGSNFTLKIRSTKLEDSAMYFCASSDTPGVNSPLHFGNGTRLTVT.

This clonotype has more than one count but fewer than ten. This chain joins TRBV28 and TRBJ1-2; D perhaps matches TRBD1 (5 bases). Germline V gene data show CDR1 as MDHEN and CDR2 as SYDVKM. This CDR3 is built from 13 residues. The V end was cut by 6 bases, the J end by 2 bases, with 10 bases between. CDR3 sequence reads: CASSTEGNYGYTF. CDR3 nucleotides: TGTGCCAGCAGCACTGAGGGGAACTATGGCTACACCTTC.

The CDR3 spells CSALRGNQPQHF. The CDR3 region has the DNA TGCAGTGCCCTGCGGGGCAATCAGCCCCAGCATTTT. This rearrangement joins TRBV20-1 to TRBJ1-5; D ambiguous. Trimming removed 6 bases at V and 2 bases at J, with 8 bases between. The germline CDR1 and CDR2 sequences are DFQATT and SNEGSKA (reference sequence). This CDR3 has 12 residues.

The chain is built from TRBV7-2 and TRBJ1-6, with D uncertain. This CDR3 has 15 amino acids. Germline V gene lookup returns CDR1 SGHTA and CDR2 FQGNSA. The germline V and J ends were trimmed by 4 bases and 3 bases, with 10 bases remaining between them. CDR3 sequence: CASSYPDGYNSPLHF. The CDR3 DNA sequence: TGTGCCAGCAGCTACCCCGACGGCTATAATTCACCCCTCCACTTT.

The chain links TRBV6-2 or TRBV6-3 to TRBJ2-7, with 7 bases matching TRBD2. V lost 6 bases and J lost 1; bases outside the gene matches: 9. The CDR3 extends over 15 amino acids. CDR1 and CDR2 (germline): MNHEY, SVGEGT. CDR3 bases: TGTGCCAGCAGGCCAGTGAGCGGGGCATCCTACGAGCAGTACTTC. Its translation is CASRPVSGASYEQYF.

The chain employs TRBV6-5 and TRBJ2-6, with D perhaps given as TRBD1 or TRBD2 (5 bases each). The CDR3 length is 18 residues. The germline V gene has CDR1 MNHEY and CDR2 SVGAGI. V was cut by 2 bases and J by 2 bases, with 16 bases left in between. CDR3: CASSYKWWGSAGANVLTF. CDR3 in DNA: TGTGCCAGCAGTTACAAGTGGTGGGGGTCCGCTGGGGCCAACGTCCTGACTTTC.

The rearrangement joins TRBV7-2 to TRBJ1-1; tentative D call: TRBD1 (6 bases). V was cut by 8 bases and J by 1 base, with 14 bases left in between. The CDR3 runs 14 residues. CDR1 is SGHTA and CDR2 is FQGNSA in the germline V gene. The CDR3 DNA is TGTGCCAGCCGCTACTCGACAGGGAACACTGAAGCTTTCTTT. Its translation: CASRYSTGNTEAFF. The variable domain in full, completed from reference TRBV7-2 and TRBJ1-1, reads GAGVSQSPSNKVTEKGKDVELRCDPISGHTALYWYRQSLGQGLEFLIYFQGNSAPDKSGLPSDRFSAERTGGSVSTLTIQRTQQEDSAVYLCASRYSTGNTEAFFGQGTRLTVV.

The chain carries TRBV19 and TRBJ2-5; D is possibly TRBD2 (6 bases). Trimming cost V 3 bases and J 3 bases, with 11 bases left between them. Germline-derived CDR1 and CDR2 are LNHDA and SQIVND (reference sequence). The CDR3 covers 14 residues. The CDR3 loop reads CASSIGGVEETQYF. CDR3 nucleotide sequence: TGTGCCAGTAGTATCGGCGGGGTAGAAGAGACCCAGTACTTC. Full variable domain (rest looked up from reference TRBV19 and TRBJ2-5): DGGITQSPKYLFRKEGQNVTLSCEQNLNHDAMYWYRQDPGQGLRLIYYSQIVNDFQKGDIAEGYSVSREKKESFPLTVTSAQKNPTAFYLCASSIGGVEETQYFGPGTRLLVL.

This clonotype was counted only a few times. This chain links TRBV27 with TRBJ1-1, with no clear D. CDR3 length: 16 amino acids. CDR1 MNHEY and CDR2 SMNVEV come from the germline V gene (reference sequence). Deletions cut 1 base from V and 1 base from J, with 13 bases between. The CDR3 nucleotides read TGTGCCAGCAGTTTATTCGACCGTGGAGAGAACACTGAAGCTTTCTTT. Residues: CASSLFDRGENTEAFF.

This clonotype was counted a few times. This chain connects TRBV7-2 to TRBJ2-2, with D possibly matching TRBD2 (7 bases). The V end lost 0 bases, the J end lost 4 bases, and 12 bases lay between the germline ends. This CDR3 is built from 16 residues. Germline CDR1 and CDR2: SGHTA and FQGNSA. In nucleotides, the CDR3 is TGTGCCAGCAGCTTAGCGGGGGGGCGGGTCACCGGGGAGCTGTTTTTT. It specifies CASSLAGGRVTGELFF.

This clonotype was seen just once. The CDR3 DNA reads TGTGCTAGTGGTTTGGCTGGGAGCGGGAGAGGTGATGAGCAGTTCTTC. Translated, it gives CASGLAGSGRGDEQFF. V and J are TRBV12-5 and TRBJ2-1; 8 nucleotides line up with TRBD2. V lost 1 base to trimming and J lost 8 bases; unmatched junction nucleotides: 10. Germline CDR1 is LGHNT and CDR2 is FRNRAP. The CDR3 consists of 16 residues.

The chain couples TRBV19 to TRBJ2-7; TRBD1 might be the D (5 bases). V gave up 3 bases and J gave up 2 bases, with 8 bases separating them. CDR1 and CDR2 from the germline V gene are LNHDA and SQIVND (reference sequence). This CDR3 is built from 13 residues. CDR3 bases: TGTGCCAGTAGTATTACAGGAACCTACGAGCAGTACTTC. This translates into CASSITGTYEQYF.

The J gene is TRBJ2-5, the V gene TRBV7-3, with D maybe TRBD1 (5 bases). The CDR3 covers 16 residues. The germline gives CDR1 SGHTA, CDR2 FQGTGA. Trimming took 1 base from V and 2 from J, leaving 14 bases between them. For the CDR3, the DNA is TGTGCCAGCAGCTTAATTCAGAGGCAGGGTCAAGAGACCCAGTACTTC. This translates into CASSLIQRQGQETQYF.

The chain links TRBV5-5 to TRBJ2-2; TRBD2 aligns across 15 bases. Unmatched junction bases numbered 4, after V lost 6 bases and J lost 4 bases. Germline CDR1 reads SGHKS; CDR2 reads YYEKEE (reference sequence). This CDR3 contains 16 residues. This CDR3 is CASTPGLAGGTGELFF. The CDR3 DNA reads TGTGCCAGCACTCCGGGACTAGCGGGAGGCACCGGGGAGCTGTTTTTT.

The chain recombines TRBV11-2 with TRBJ2-1, with 9 bases aligning to TRBD1. The J segment lost 4 bases and the V segment lost 5 bases, leaving 9 bases of the junction unmatched. In germline, CDR1 is SGHAT, CDR2 FQNNGV. CDR3 size: 16 residues. The CDR3, as DNA: TGTGCCAGCAGCGCGCAGGACAGGGGCCAATACAATGAGCAGTTCTTC. This gives the protein CASSAQDRGQYNEQFF.

The CDR3 here is CASRLGTGDSPLHF. CDR3 DNA sequence: TGTGCCAGCAGGCTCGGGACAGGGGATTCACCCCTCCACTTT. The J gene is TRBJ1-6, the V gene TRBV6-1, with 10 nucleotides matching TRBD1. The V gene end was trimmed by 6 bases and the J gene end by 8 bases; junction bases not matched to a gene: 4. CDR1 and CDR2 (germline): MNHNS, SASEGT. This CDR3 has 14 residues.

The chain links TRBV11-1 to TRBJ1-6; D gene uncertain. V was shortened by 5 bases and J by 5 bases, with 10 bases between the two germline ends. The CDR3 totals 14 residues. CDR1 and CDR2 (germline): SGHAT, FQDESV (reference sequence). CDR3: CASSRSGNNSPLHF. CDR3 bases: TGTGCCAGCAGCAGGTCGGGGAATAATTCACCCCTCCACTTT. The full variable domain, rest sourced from reference TRBV11-1 and TRBJ1-6, is EAEVAQSPRYKITEKSQAVAFWCDPISGHATLYWYRQILGQGPELLVQFQDESVVDDSQLPKDRFSAERLKGVDSTLKIQPAELGDSAMYLCASSRSGNNSPLHFGNGTRLTVT.

There are a few counts of this clonotype. This rearrangement joins TRBV6-1 to TRBJ1-2; D remains unclear. The CDR3 extends over 11 amino acids. Trimming left V 8 bases short and J 7 bases short, with 11 bases between. Germline V CDR1 and CDR2: MNHNS, SASEGT. CDR3 amino acids: CASGSYGGYTF. CDR3 sequence (DNA): TGTGCCAGCGGAAGTTACGGTGGCTACACCTTC.

V gene TRBV24-1 combines with J gene TRBJ2-3; perhaps TRBD1 as D (6 bases). V lost 4 bases and J 0 bases, leaving 13 bases between the germline ends. In germline, CDR1 is KGHDR, CDR2 SFDVKD. The CDR3 sequence is 16 residues long. The CDR3 reads CATSDPSTGSTDTQYF. CDR3 nucleotides: TGTGCCACCAGTGACCCATCAACAGGGAGCACAGATACGCAGTATTTT.

The genes are TRBV5-1 and TRBJ1-1; D gene uncertain. Germline V gene sequence: CDR1 SGHRS, CDR2 YFSETQ. The CDR3 is 13 amino acids. Deletions cut 1 base from V and 1 base from J, with 5 bases between. CDR3 in DNA: TGCGCCAGCAGCTTGCAGCCGAACACTGAAGCTTTCTTT. Its translation is CASSLQPNTEAFF.

The CDR3 DNA follows: TGTGCCAGCAGCCGGACAGGGGGCACTGAAGCTTTCTTT. This gives the protein CASSRTGGTEAFF. The chain is built from TRBV11-3 and TRBJ1-1, with 10 bases aligning to TRBD1. Germline CDR1 reads SGHNT; CDR2 reads YENEEA. The junction had 1 base not matched to a gene; V was cut back by 5 bases and J by 4 bases. The CDR3 is 13 residues long.

This clonotype has more than one count but fewer than ten. The chain has TRBV24-1 and TRBJ1-2; D gene uncertain. This CDR3 contains 12 residues. V was cut by 4 bases and J by 3 bases, with 5 bases left in between. CDR1 is KGHDR, CDR2 SFDVKD, per germline. The CDR3 DNA sequence: TGTGCCACCAGTGACGGATACTATGGCTACACCTTC. Amino acid sequence: CATSDGYYGYTF.